A selection of T cell receptor beta chains follows, all from one sample in a study of shared clonotypes between healthy human individuals. Sequencing used immunoSEQ multiplex PCR; TCRdb keeps in-frame clones, though not all of them. The sample consists of about 820,000 clones, 80% to 95% of them appearing once. The sequencing input was naive CD8+ T cells sorted from blood. These receptors were taken from a man aged 30 to 39 in good health. Each CDR3 is given with its conserved first and last residue. The order of the fields is CDR3 DNA, CDR3 protein, J gene, D gene, V gene, clone size. A D gene is named only where the DNA matches it firmly. Only part of the rows carry a size: once, few, many, or a class if the clone is expanded.

CDR3nt: TGTGCCAGTAGCCTTTGGGACTCCGCGAACACCGGGGAGCTGTTTTTT; CDR3aa: CASSLWDSANTGELFF; j_gene: TRBJ2-2; d_gene: .; v_gene: TRBV19; abundance: .
CDR3nt: TGTGCCAGCAGTTGGTGGGACCGCCAGTACCAAGAGACCCAGTACTTC; CDR3aa: CASSWWDRQYQETQYF; j_gene: TRBJ2-5; d_gene: .; v_gene: TRBV6-5; abundance: .
CDR3nt: TGTGCCAGCAGCCAAGGCCTTGGCGGGAGCGAGCAGTACTTC; CDR3aa: CASSQGLGGSEQYF; j_gene: TRBJ2-7; d_gene: TRBD2; v_gene: TRBV13; abundance: .
CDR3nt: TGTGCCAGCAGTTTTGCGACTAGCGGGAGCCACGAGCAGTACTTC; CDR3aa: CASSFATSGSHEQYF; j_gene: TRBJ2-7; d_gene: TRBD2; v_gene: TRBV28; abundance: .
CDR3nt: TGTGCCAGCAGGACCAGTCACGGCCCCAAAGGCGCAAGCCACAGTATGAACACTGAAGCTTTCTTT; CDR3aa: CASRTSHGPKGASHSMNTEAFF; j_gene: TRBJ1-1; d_gene: .; v_gene: TRBV28; abundance: many
CDR3nt: TGTGCCAGCAGGATATCTAGTGGGGCCTACAATGAGCAGTTCTTC; CDR3aa: CASRISSGAYNEQFF; j_gene: TRBJ2-1; d_gene: .; v_gene: TRBV6-4; abundance: .
CDR3nt: TGTGCCAGCACCCCGTTTAGCGGGAGAAGGACCCCCCAGTACTTC; CDR3aa: CASTPFSGRRTPQYF; j_gene: TRBJ2-5; d_gene: TRBD2; v_gene: TRBV28; abundance: .
CDR3nt: TGTGCCAGCAGCTTAGGACCGCGCGTACAATACGAGCAGTACTTC; CDR3aa: CASSLGPRVQYEQYF; j_gene: TRBJ2-7; d_gene: .; v_gene: TRBV5-6; abundance: .
CDR3nt: TGTGCCAGCAGCTCGTGGGCTTCGGGAAATGAAAAACTGTTTTTT; CDR3aa: CASSSWASGNEKLFF; j_gene: TRBJ1-4; d_gene: .; v_gene: TRBV7-8; abundance: .
CDR3nt: TGCGCCAGCAGCCAAGACATTCGCCAGGGCGTTCAGCCCCAGCATTTT; CDR3aa: CASSQDIRQGVQPQHF; j_gene: TRBJ1-5; d_gene: .; v_gene: TRBV4-3; abundance: .
CDR3nt: TGTGCCAGCAAACTTGGCTCGGGCGCAGGGGGCGCCTACGAGCAGTACTTC; CDR3aa: CASKLGSGAGGAYEQYF; j_gene: TRBJ2-7; d_gene: TRBD1; v_gene: TRBV2; abundance: .
CDR3nt: TGTGCCAGCAGCTTACTCATACTCCTGCAGCTACCTAACTATGGCTACACCTTC; CDR3aa: CASSLLILLQLPNYGYTF; j_gene: TRBJ1-2; d_gene: .; v_gene: TRBV11-1; abundance: .
CDR3nt: TGTGCCAGCAGCTTGATAGCGGGGTTGCTGTTTTTT; CDR3aa: CASSLIAGLLFF; j_gene: TRBJ2-2; d_gene: TRBD2; v_gene: TRBV5-6; abundance: .
CDR3nt: TGTGCCAGCAGCTTGAAATCGGGTTTGAATGAGCAGTTCTTC; CDR3aa: CASSLKSGLNEQFF; j_gene: TRBJ2-1; d_gene: .; v_gene: TRBV5-5; abundance: .
CDR3nt: TGTGCCAGCAGCACCACCGGGACAGCCTACAATGAGCAGTTCTTC; CDR3aa: CASSTTGTAYNEQFF; j_gene: TRBJ2-1; d_gene: TRBD1; v_gene: TRBV11-3; abundance: .
CDR3nt: TGTGCCAGCAACCCCCCTAGCTCCTACAATGAGCAGTTCTTC; CDR3aa: CASNPPSSYNEQFF; j_gene: TRBJ2-1; d_gene: .; v_gene: TRBV7-9; abundance: .
CDR3nt: TGTGCCAGCAGACTACCGGGCGGGAGCGACAATGAGCAGTTCTTC; CDR3aa: CASRLPGGSDNEQFF; j_gene: TRBJ2-1; d_gene: TRBD2; v_gene: TRBV7-2; abundance: .
CDR3nt: TGTGCCAGCAGCTTTTATGTGAGGGGGAACACCGGGGAGCTGTTTTTT; CDR3aa: CASSFYVRGNTGELFF; j_gene: TRBJ2-2; d_gene: .; v_gene: TRBV7-9; abundance: .
CDR3nt: TGTGCCAGCAAGCGCCCCCATCGGGGGGCGACCACTGAAGCTTTCTTT; CDR3aa: CASKRPHRGATTEAFF; j_gene: TRBJ1-1; d_gene: .; v_gene: TRBV28; abundance: .
CDR3nt: TGCGCCAGCAGCCTTATCTCGGGACAGGGAAACGAGCAGTACTTC; CDR3aa: CASSLISGQGNEQYF; j_gene: TRBJ2-7; d_gene: TRBD1; v_gene: TRBV5-1; abundance: .
CDR3nt: TGTGCCAGCAGCCCCCGGACAGGGAACACCGGGGAGCTGTTTTTT; CDR3aa: CASSPRTGNTGELFF; j_gene: TRBJ2-2; d_gene: TRBD1; v_gene: TRBV7-9; abundance: .
CDR3nt: TGCGCCAGCAGCCCCGACAGGGGCCCCTACGAGCAGTACTTC; CDR3aa: CASSPDRGPYEQYF; j_gene: TRBJ2-7; d_gene: TRBD1; v_gene: TRBV5-1; abundance: .